The next 8 T cell receptor beta chains were all read from a single sample in a study of blood T cell repertoires in COVID-19. Method: immunoSEQ multiplex PCR; TCRdb's copy keeps in-frame clones and lacks some. The data hold 220,000 or so clones, with 90% observed a single time. Material: PBMCs or T cells enriched from blood (not recorded which). All receptors derive from a man younger than 40 who had been exposed to COVID-19.

The chain carries TRBV27 and TRBJ2-1; D remains unclear. Trimming removed 1 base from V and 8 bases from J, with 12 bases in between. CDR3 size: 14 residues. Germline CDR1 is MNHEY and CDR2 is SMNVEV (reference sequence). In DNA, the CDR3 is TGTGCCAGCAGTTTATTGGCCAGGTCGTATGAGCAGTTCTTC. It codes for CASSLLARSYEQFF.

The chain recombines TRBV7-6 with TRBJ2-1, with D tentatively TRBD2 (6 bases). Germline CDR1 reads SGHVS; CDR2 reads FNYEAQ. The V end was cut by 0 bases, the J end by 10 bases, with 10 bases between. The CDR3 extends over 13 amino acids. CDR3 DNA sequence: TGTGCCAGCAGCTTAGCGTGGGCGGGGGAGCAGTTCTTC. Its translation: CASSLAWAGEQFF.

The rearrangement uses TRBV9 and TRBJ2-1; D remains unclear. V was cut by 0 bases and J by 8 bases, with 3 bases left in between. Germline-derived CDR1 and CDR2 are SGDLS and YYNGEE. The CDR3 has 11 amino acids. CDR3 in amino acids: CASSVADEQFF. CDR3 sequence (DNA): TGTGCCAGCAGCGTAGCTGATGAGCAGTTCTTC.

The chain has TRBV4-1 and TRBJ1-2, with a weak D call TRBD1 (6 bases). Germline V lookup: CDR1 MGHRA, CDR2 YSYEKL. This CDR3 has 14 residues. The germline V and J ends were trimmed by 0 bases and 2 bases, with 7 bases remaining between them. CDR3 sequence (DNA): TGCGCCAGCAGCCAAGACAGGGGCAACTATGGCTACACCTTC. As protein: CASSQDRGNYGYTF.

This chain joins TRBV4-1 and TRBJ2-1; 11 bases are a match to TRBD2. Germline V lookup: CDR1 MGHRA, CDR2 YSYEKL. This CDR3 comprises 18 residues. V shed 0 bases, J shed 7 bases, and the junction held 11 bases outside the gene matches. Here the CDR3 reads CASSQDGLAGGPGNEQFF. Written as DNA, the CDR3 is TGCGCCAGCAGCCAAGATGGTTTAGCGGGGGGGCCGGGAAATGAGCAGTTCTTC.

The chain combines TRBV3-1 (or the pseudogene TRBV3-2) with TRBJ1-4; TRBD1 might be the D (6 bases). V lost 3 bases to trimming and J lost 6 bases, with 8 bases between them. Germline CDR1 is LGHDT and CDR2 is YNNKEL (reference sequence). The CDR3 is 13 amino acids. The CDR3 reads CASSQWGHEKLFF. Written as DNA, the CDR3 is TGTGCCAGCAGCCAGTGGGGGCATGAAAAACTGTTTTTT.

The chain recombines TRBV6-5 with TRBJ1-6; 9 nucleotides line up with TRBD1. The CDR3 is 13 residues long. Germline values: CDR1 MNHEY, CDR2 SVGAGI. Trimming took 5 bases from V and 8 from J; bases not matched to a gene: 1. For the CDR3, the DNA is TGTGCCAGCAGTCGGGACAGGGATTCACCCCTCCACTTT. Amino acids: CASSRDRDSPLHF.

This clone was picked up a small number of times. V is TRBV6-5 and J is TRBJ2-5; TRBD1 matches 11 bases. V lost 6 bases, J lost 3 bases, and 6 bases stayed unmatched. The V gene's germline CDR1 is MNHEY and CDR2 SVGAGI. The CDR3 contains 15 residues. CDR3 region: CASRLDRGQEETQYF. CDR3 sequence (DNA): TGTGCCAGCAGACTGGACAGGGGGCAGGAAGAGACCCAGTACTTC.